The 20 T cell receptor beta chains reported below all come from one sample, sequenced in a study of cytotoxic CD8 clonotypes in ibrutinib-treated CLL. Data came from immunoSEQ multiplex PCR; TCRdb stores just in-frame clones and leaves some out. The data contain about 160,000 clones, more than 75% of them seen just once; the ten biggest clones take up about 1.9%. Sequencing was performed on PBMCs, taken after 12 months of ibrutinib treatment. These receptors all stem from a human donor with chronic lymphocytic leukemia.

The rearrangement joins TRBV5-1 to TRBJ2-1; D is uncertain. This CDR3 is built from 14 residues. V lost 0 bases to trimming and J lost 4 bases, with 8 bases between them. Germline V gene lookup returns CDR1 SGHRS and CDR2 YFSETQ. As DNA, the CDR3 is TGCGCCAGCAGCTTGGCAAAACCTTACAATGAGCAGTTCTTC. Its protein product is CASSLAKPYNEQFF. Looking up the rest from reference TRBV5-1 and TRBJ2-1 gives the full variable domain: KAGVTQTPRYLIKTRGQQVTLSCSPISGHRSVSWYQQTPGQGLQFLFEYFSETQRNKGNFPGRFSGRQFSNSRSEMNVSTLELGDSALYLCASSLAKPYNEQFFGPGTRLTVL.

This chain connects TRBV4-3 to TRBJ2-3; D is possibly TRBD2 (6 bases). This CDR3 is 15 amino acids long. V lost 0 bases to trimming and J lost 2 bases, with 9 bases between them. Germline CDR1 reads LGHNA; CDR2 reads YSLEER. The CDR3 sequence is CASSQEGTSTDTQYF. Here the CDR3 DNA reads TGCGCCAGCAGCCAAGAAGGGACTTCCACAGATACGCAGTATTTT.

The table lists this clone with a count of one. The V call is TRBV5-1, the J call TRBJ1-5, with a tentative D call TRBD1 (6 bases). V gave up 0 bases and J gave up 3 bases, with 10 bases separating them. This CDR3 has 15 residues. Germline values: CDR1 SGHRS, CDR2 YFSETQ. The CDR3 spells CASSLEGGINQPQHF. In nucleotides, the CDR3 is TGCGCCAGCAGCTTGGAGGGGGGGATCAATCAGCCCCAGCATTTT.

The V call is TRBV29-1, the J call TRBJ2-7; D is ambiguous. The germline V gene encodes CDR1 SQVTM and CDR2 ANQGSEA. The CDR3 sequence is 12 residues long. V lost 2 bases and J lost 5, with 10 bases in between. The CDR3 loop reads CSVEQETNEQYF. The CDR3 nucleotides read TGCAGCGTTGAACAGGAGACAAACGAGCAGTACTTC.

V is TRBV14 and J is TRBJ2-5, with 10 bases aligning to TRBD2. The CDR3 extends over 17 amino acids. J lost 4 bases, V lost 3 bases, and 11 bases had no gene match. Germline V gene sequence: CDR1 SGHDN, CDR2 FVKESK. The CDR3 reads CASSHTVSGRALETQYF. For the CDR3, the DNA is TGTGCCAGCAGCCACACCGTAAGCGGGAGGGCGTTAGAGACCCAGTACTTC.

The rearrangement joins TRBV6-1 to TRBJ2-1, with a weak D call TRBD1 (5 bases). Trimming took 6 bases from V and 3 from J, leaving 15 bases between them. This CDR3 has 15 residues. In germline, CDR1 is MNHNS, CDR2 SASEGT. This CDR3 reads CASRDLGAGYNEQFF. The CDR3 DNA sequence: TGTGCCAGCAGGGACCTAGGGGCAGGCTACAATGAGCAGTTCTTC.

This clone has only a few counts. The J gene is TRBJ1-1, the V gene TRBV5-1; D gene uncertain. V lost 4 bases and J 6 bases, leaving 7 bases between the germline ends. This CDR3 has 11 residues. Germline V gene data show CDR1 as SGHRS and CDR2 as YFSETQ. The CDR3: CASSAQAEAFF. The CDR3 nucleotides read TGCGCCAGCAGCGCTCAAGCTGAAGCTTTCTTT. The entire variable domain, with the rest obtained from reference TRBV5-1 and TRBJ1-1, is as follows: KAGVTQTPRYLIKTRGQQVTLSCSPISGHRSVSWYQQTPGQGLQFLFEYFSETQRNKGNFPGRFSGRQFSNSRSEMNVSTLELGDSALYLCASSAQAEAFFGQGTRLTVV.

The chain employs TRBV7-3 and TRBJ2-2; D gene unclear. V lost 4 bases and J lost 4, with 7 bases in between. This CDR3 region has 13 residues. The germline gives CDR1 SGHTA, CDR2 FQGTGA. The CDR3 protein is CASSSPGTGELFF. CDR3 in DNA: TGTGCCAGCAGCTCCCCGGGCACCGGGGAGCTGTTTTTT.

The CDR3 nucleotides are TGTGCCAGCAGTGAACCCAGGGCAGGAACCTACGAGCAGTACTTC. This sequence encodes CASSEPRAGTYEQYF. The chain is built from TRBV6-1 and TRBJ2-7; the D gene is possibly TRBD1 (5 bases). CDR3 size: 15 residues. Germline V CDR1 and CDR2: MNHNS, SASEGT. Trimming removed 2 bases at V and 2 bases at J, with 13 bases between.

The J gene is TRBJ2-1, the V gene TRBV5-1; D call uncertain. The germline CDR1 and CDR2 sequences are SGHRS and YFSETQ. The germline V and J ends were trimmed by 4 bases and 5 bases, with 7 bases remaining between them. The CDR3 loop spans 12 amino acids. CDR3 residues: CASSTGNNEQFF. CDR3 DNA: TGCGCCAGCAGCACCGGAAACAATGAGCAGTTCTTC.

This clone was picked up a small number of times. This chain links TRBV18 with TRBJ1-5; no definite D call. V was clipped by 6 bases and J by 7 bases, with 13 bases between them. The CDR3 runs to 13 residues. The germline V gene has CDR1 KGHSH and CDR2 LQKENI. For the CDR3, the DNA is TGTGCCAGCTCCCCCGGGCAAAGGCAGCCCCAGCATTTT. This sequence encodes CASSPGQRQPQHF.

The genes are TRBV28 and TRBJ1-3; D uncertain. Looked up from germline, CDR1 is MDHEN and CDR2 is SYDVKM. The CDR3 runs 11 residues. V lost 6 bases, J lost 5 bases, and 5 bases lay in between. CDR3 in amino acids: CASSPRNTIYF. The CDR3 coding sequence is TGTGCCAGCAGCCCCAGAAACACCATATATTTT.

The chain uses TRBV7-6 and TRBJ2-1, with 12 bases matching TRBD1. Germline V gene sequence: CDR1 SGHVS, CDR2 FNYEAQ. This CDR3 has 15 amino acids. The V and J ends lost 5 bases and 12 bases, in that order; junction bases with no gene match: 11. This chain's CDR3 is CASSKDRDRGRVQFF. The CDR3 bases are TGTGCCAGCAGCAAAGACCGGGACAGGGGGCGCGTGCAGTTCTTC. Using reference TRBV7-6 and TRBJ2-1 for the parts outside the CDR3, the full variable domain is GAGVSQSPRYKVTKRGQDVALRCDPISGHVSLYWYRQALGQGPEFLTYFNYEAQQDKSGLPNDRFSAERPEGSISTLTIQRTEQRDSAMYRCASSKDRDRGRVQFFGPGTRLTVL.

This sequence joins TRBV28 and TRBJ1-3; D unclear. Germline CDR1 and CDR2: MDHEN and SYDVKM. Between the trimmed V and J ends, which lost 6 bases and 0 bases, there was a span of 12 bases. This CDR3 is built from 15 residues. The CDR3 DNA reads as TGTGCCAGCAGCTCACCTCACCGCTCTGGAAACACCATATATTTT. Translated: CASSSPHRSGNTIYF.

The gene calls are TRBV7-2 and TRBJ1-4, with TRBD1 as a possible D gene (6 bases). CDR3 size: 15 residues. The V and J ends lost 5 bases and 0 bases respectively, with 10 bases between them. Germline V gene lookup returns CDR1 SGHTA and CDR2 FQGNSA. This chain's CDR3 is CASSKTGSTNEKLFF. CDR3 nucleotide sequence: TGTGCCAGCAGCAAAACAGGGTCAACTAATGAAAAACTGTTTTTT.

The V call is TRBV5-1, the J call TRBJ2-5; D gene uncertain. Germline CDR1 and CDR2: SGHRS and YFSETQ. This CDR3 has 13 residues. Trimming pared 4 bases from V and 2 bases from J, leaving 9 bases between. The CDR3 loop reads CASSAQAQETQYF. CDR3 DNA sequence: TGCGCCAGCAGCGCTCAGGCACAAGAGACCCAGTACTTC.

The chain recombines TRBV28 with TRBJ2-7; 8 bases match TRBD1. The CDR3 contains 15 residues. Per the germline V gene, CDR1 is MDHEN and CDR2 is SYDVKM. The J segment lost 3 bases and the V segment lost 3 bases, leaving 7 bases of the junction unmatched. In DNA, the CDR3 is TGTGCCAGCAGTTTGGGGCAGGGGGCGATCTACGAGCAGTACTTC. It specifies CASSLGQGAIYEQYF.

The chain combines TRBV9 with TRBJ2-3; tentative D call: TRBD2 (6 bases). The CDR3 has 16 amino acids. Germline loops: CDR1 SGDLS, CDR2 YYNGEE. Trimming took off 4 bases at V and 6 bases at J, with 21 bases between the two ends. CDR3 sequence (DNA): TGTGCCAGCAGCCTCCCGGGGACTCAAAGGATGGATACGCAGTATTTT. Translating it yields CASSLPGTQRMDTQYF. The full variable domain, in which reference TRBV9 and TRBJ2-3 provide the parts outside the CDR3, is DSGVTQTPKHLITATGQRVTLRCSPRSGDLSVYWYQQSLDQGLQFLIQYYNGEERAKGNILERFSAQQFPDLHSELNLSSLELGDSALYFCASSLPGTQRMDTQYFGPGTRLTVL.

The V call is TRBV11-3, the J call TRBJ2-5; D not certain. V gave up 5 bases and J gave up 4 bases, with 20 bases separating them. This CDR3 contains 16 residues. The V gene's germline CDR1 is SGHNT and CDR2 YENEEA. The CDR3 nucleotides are TGTGCCAGCAGCCTAGGTGACTCCAGAGGTGGAGAGACCCAGTACTTC. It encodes CASSLGDSRGGETQYF.

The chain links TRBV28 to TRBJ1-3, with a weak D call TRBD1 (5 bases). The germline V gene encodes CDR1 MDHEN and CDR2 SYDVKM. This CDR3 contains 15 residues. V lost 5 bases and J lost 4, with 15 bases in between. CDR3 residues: CASSTTAGSGNTIYF. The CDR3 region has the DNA TGTGCCAGCAGTACCACCGCAGGGAGCGGAAACACCATATATTTT.